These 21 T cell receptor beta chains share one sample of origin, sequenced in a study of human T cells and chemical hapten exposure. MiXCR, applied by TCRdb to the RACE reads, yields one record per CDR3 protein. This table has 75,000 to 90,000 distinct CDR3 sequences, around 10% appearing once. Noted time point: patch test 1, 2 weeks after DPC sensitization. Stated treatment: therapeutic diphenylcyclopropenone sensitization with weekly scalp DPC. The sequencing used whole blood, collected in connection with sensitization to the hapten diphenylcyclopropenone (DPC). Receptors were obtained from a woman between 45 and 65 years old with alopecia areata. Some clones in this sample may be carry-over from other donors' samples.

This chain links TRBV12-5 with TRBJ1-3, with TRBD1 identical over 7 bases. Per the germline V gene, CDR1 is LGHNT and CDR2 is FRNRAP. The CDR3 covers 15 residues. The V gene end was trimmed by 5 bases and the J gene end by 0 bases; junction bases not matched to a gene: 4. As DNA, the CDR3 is TGTGCTAGTGGTCGGGACAGCCTCTCTGGAAACACCATATATTTT. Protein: CASGRDSLSGNTIYF.

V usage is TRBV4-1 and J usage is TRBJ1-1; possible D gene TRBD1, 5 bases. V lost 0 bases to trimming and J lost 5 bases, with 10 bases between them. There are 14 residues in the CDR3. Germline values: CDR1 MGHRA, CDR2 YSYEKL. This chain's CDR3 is CASSQDPRGTEAFF. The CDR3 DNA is TGCGCCAGCAGCCAAGATCCCCGGGGGACTGAAGCTTTCTTT.

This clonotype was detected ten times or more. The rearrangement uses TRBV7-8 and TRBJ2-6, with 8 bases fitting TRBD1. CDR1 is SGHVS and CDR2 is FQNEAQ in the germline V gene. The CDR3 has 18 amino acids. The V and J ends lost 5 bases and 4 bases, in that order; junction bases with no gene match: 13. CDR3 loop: CASSPGTGPFSGANVLTF. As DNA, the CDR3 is TGTGCCAGCAGCCCCGGGACAGGTCCCTTTTCCGGGGCCAACGTCCTGACTTTC.

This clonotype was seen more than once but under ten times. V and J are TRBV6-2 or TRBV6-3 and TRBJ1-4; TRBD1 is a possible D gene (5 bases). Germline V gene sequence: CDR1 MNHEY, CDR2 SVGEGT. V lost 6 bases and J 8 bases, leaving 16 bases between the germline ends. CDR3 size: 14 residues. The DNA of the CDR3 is TGTGCCAGCAGCCGACAGTGGTCGGGAGAAAAACTGTTTTTT. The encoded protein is CASSRQWSGEKLFF.

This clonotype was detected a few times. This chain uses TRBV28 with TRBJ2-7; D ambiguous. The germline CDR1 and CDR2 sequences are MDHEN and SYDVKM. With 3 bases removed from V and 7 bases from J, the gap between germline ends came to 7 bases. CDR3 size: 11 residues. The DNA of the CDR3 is TGTGCCAGCAGTTTGAAGGTTGAGCAGTACTTC. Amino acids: CASSLKVEQYF.

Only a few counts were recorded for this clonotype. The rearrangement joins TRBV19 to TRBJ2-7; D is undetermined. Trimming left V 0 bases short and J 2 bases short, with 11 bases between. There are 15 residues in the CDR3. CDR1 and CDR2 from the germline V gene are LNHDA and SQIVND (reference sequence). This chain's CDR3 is CASSIDPARTYEQYF. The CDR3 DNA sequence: TGTGCCAGTAGTATAGATCCGGCGCGGACCTACGAGCAGTACTTC.

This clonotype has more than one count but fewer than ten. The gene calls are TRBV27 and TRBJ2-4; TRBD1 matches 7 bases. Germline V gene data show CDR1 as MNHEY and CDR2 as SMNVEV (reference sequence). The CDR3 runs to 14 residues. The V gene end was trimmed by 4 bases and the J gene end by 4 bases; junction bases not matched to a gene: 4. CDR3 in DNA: TGTGCCAGCAGTTCCAGGGACAGTAAAAACATTCAGTACTTC. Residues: CASSSRDSKNIQYF.

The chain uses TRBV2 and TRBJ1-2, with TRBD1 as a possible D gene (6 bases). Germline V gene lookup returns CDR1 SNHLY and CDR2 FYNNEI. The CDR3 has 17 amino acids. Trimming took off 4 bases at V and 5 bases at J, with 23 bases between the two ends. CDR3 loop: CASSATLGRRTEYGYTF. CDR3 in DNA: TGTGCCAGCAGTGCAACGCTTGGACGCAGGACAGAGTATGGCTACACCTTC. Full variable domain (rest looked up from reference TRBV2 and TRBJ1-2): EPEVTQTPSHQVTQMGQEVILRCVPISNHLYFYWYRQILGQKVEFLVSFYNNEISEKSEIFDDQFSVERPDGSNFTLKIRSTKLEDSAMYFCASSATLGRRTEYGYTFGSGTRLTVV.

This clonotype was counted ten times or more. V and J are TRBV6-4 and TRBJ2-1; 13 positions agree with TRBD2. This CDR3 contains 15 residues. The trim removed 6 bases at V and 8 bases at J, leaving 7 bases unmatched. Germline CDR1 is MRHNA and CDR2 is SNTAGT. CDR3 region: CASSVGTSGTDEQFF. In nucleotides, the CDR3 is TGTGCCAGCAGCGTCGGGACTAGCGGGACCGATGAGCAGTTCTTC.

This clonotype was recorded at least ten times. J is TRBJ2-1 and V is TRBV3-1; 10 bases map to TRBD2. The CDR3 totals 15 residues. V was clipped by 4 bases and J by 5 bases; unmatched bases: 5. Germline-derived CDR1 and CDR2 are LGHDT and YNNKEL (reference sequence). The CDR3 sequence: CASSRSGRTDNEQFF. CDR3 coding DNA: TGTGCCAGCAGCCGTAGCGGGAGGACGGACAATGAGCAGTTCTTC.

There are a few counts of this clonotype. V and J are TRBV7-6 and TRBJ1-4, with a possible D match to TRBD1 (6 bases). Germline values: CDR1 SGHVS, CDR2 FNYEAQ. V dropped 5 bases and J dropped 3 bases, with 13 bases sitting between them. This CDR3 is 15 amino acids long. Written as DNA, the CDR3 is TGTGCCAGCAGCCTGAACAGGGTAGCTAATGAAAAACTGTTTTTT. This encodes CASSLNRVANEKLFF.

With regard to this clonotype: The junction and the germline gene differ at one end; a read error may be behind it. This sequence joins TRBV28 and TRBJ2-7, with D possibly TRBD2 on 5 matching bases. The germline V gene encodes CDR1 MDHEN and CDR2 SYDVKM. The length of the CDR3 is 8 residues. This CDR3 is CASSSTSF. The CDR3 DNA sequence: TGTGCCAGCAGTTCTACTAGCTTC.

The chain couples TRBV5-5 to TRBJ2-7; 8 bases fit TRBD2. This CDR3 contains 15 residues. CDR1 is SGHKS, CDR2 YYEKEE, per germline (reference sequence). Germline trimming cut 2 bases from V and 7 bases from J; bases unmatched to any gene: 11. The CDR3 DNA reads TGTGCCAGCAGCTTACAAGCGGGAGCGGGGGCGGAGCAGTACTTC. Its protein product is CASSLQAGAGAEQYF. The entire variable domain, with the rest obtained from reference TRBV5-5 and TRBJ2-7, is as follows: DAGVTQSPTHLIKTRGQQVTLRCSPISGHKSVSWYQQVLGQGPQFIFQYYEKEERGRGNFPDRFSARQFPNYSSELNVNALLLGDSALYLCASSLQAGAGAEQYFGPGTRLTVT.

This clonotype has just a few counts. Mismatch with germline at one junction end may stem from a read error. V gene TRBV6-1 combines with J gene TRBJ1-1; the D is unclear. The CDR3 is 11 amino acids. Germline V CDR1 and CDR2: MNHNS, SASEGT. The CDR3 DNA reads TGTGCCAGCAGTGAAGTGGTGACGGCTTTATTT. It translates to CASSEVVTALF.

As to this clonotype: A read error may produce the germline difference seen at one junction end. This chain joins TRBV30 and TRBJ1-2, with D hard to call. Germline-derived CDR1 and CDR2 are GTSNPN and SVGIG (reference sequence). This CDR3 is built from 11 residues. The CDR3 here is CAWSLTTVEAF. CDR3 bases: TGTGCCTGGAGCCTGACGACGGTCGAGGCCTTC.

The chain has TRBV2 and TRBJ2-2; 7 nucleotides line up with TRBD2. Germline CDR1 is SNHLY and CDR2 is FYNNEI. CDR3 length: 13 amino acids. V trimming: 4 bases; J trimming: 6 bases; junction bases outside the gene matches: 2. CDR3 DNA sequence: TGTGCCAGCAGTGTTACTAGCGCCGGGGAGCTGTTTTTT. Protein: CASSVTSAGELFF. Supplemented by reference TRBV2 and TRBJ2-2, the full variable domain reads EPEVTQTPSHQVTQMGQEVILRCVPISNHLYFYWYRQILGQKVEFLVSFYNNEISEKSEIFDDQFSVERPDGSNFTLKIRSTKLEDSAMYFCASSVTSAGELFFGEGSRLTVL.

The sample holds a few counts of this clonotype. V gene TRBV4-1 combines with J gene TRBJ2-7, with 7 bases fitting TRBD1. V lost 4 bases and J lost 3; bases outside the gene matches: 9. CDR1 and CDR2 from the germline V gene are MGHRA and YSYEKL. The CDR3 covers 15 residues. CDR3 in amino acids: CASSLLGTVGYEQYF. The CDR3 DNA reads TGCGCCAGCAGCCTCTTGGGGACAGTTGGCTACGAGCAGTACTTC.

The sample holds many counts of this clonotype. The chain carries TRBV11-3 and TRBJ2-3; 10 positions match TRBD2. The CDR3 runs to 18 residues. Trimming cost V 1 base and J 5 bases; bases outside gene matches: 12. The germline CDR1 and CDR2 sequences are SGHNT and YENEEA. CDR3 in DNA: TGTGCCAGCAGCTTAGGAGTCCGGCTAGCGGGAGACGGAGATACGCAGTATTTT. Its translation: CASSLGVRLAGDGDTQYF.

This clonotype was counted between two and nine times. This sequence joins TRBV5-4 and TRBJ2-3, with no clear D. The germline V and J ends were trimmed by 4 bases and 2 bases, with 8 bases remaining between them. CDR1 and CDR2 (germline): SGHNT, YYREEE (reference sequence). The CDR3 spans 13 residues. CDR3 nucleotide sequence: TGTGCCAGCAGCCAAGGACCCACAGATACGCAGTATTTT. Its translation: CASSQGPTDTQYF.

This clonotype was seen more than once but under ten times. This CDR3 is CASNDRQGHYEQYF. The CDR3 nucleotides read TGTGCCAGCAATGATAGACAGGGGCACTACGAGCAGTACTTC. The chain has TRBV6-2 or TRBV6-3 and TRBJ2-7; the match to TRBD1 covers 8 bases. Germline trimming cut 7 bases from V and 3 bases from J; bases unmatched to any gene: 8. This CDR3 has 14 amino acids. Germline loops: CDR1 MNHEY, CDR2 SVGEGT.

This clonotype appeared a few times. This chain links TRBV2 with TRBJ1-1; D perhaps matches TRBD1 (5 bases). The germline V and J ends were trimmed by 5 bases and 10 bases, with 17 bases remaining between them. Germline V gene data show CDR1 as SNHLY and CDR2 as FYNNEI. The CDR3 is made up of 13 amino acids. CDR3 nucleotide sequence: TGTGCCAGCAGTTCCCCCGGGGCCGTCCGAGCTTTCTTT. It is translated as CASSSPGAVRAFF. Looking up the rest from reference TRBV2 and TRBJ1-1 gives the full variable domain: EPEVTQTPSHQVTQMGQEVILRCVPISNHLYFYWYRQILGQKVEFLVSFYNNEISEKSEIFDDQFSVERPDGSNFTLKIRSTKLEDSAMYFCASSSPGAVRAFFGQGTRLTVV.